Below are 28 T cell receptor beta chains sequenced from a single sample in a study of cytomegalovirus exposure and HLA in healthy donors. Sequencing was performed with immunoSEQ multiplex PCR; in TCRdb, only in-frame clones are kept and a portion is missing. The sample consists of 140,000 to 150,000 clones, about 94% of them appearing once. Sequenced: PBMCs. Every receptor here comes from a young man in good health and CMV-seropositive.

This chain links TRBV6-1 with TRBJ1-3; maybe TRBD1 (6 bases). Germline V gene sequence: CDR1 MNHNS, CDR2 SASEGT. V was pared by 2 bases and J by 0 bases, with 8 bases between. The CDR3 has 15 amino acids. CDR3 coding DNA: TGTGCCAGCAGTGAATACAGGGCCTCTGGAAACACCATATATTTT. Translation: CASSEYRASGNTIYF.

The V gene is TRBV5-1, the J gene TRBJ2-1, with no clear D. The V end was cut by 5 bases, the J end by 5 bases, with 11 bases between. Germline CDR1 reads SGHRS; CDR2 reads YFSETQ. The CDR3 is 13 residues long. In DNA, the CDR3 is TGCGCCAGCAGTCCCGATCCTAACAATGAGCAGTTCTTC. As protein: CASSPDPNNEQFF.

The J gene is TRBJ2-5, the V gene TRBV1; the table's D call TRBD2 went unverified against the DNA. TRBV1 is a documented pseudogene. The CDR3 has 16 residues. As DNA, the CDR3 is TGCACCAGCAGCCAAGATAGCGTAAGATACGAAGAGACCCAGTACTTC. It encodes CTSSQDSVRYEETQYF.

This chain connects TRBV9 to TRBJ2-2; TRBD2 matches at 14 bases. CDR1 SGDLS and CDR2 YYNGEE come from the germline V gene. There are 14 residues in the CDR3. Trimming removed 8 bases from V and 6 bases from J; junction bases left unmatched: 3. This chain's CDR3 is CASGLAGGPGELFF. The DNA for the CDR3 is TGTGCCAGTGGACTAGCGGGAGGACCCGGGGAGCTGTTTTTT.

V gene TRBV4-1 combines with J gene TRBJ1-2; the match to TRBD1 covers 10 bases. Per the germline V gene, CDR1 is MGHRA and CDR2 is YSYEKL. V was clipped by 1 base and J by 4 bases; unmatched bases: 3. This CDR3 spans 15 amino acids. CDR3 in DNA: TGCGCCAGCAGCCAAGCGACAGGGGGCGTCTATGGCTACACCTTC. As protein: CASSQATGGVYGYTF.

DNA for the CDR3: TGTGCCAGCAGCTTAGATCCCGGGACTAGCGGCTACGAGCAGTACTTC. Translation gives CASSLDPGTSGYEQYF. This chain connects TRBV11-2 to TRBJ2-7, with 11 bases lining up with TRBD2. The germline gives CDR1 SGHAT, CDR2 FQNNGV. The ends lost 0 bases at V and 3 bases at J; junction bases unmatched: 4. CDR3 length equals 16 residues.

In this sample, this clone turned up once. The CDR3, as DNA: TGTGCCAGCAGAGAGACAGGGGGAGAACTCCAAGAGACCCAGTACTTC. Translation: CASRETGGELQETQYF. The chain carries TRBV2 and TRBJ2-5; 9 bases align to TRBD1. The germline V gene has CDR1 SNHLY and CDR2 FYNNEI. V lost 6 bases to trimming and J lost 1 base; unmatched junction nucleotides: 9. The length of the CDR3 is 16 residues. The variable domain in full, with the rest retrieved from reference TRBV2 and TRBJ2-5, is EPEVTQTPSHQVTQMGQEVILRCVPISNHLYFYWYRQILGQKVEFLVSFYNNEISEKSEIFDDQFSVERPDGSNFTLKIRSTKLEDSAMYFCASRETGGELQETQYFGPGTRLLVL.

The chain recombines TRBV5-1 with TRBJ2-1, with D possibly being TRBD2 (5 bases). The germline V and J ends were trimmed by 5 bases and 0 bases, with 24 bases remaining between them. Per germline, CDR1 SGHRS and CDR2 YFSETQ. The CDR3 has 19 residues. Written as DNA, the CDR3 is TGCGCCAGCAGACATACTAGGGAGAGAGCGGAGTTCTCCTACAATGAGCAGTTCTTC. Protein sequence: CASRHTRERAEFSYNEQFF. The full variable domain, with the rest looked up from reference TRBV5-1 and TRBJ2-1, is KAGVTQTPRYLIKTRGQQVTLSCSPISGHRSVSWYQQTPGQGLQFLFEYFSETQRNKGNFPGRFSGRQFSNSRSEMNVSTLELGDSALYLCASRHTRERAEFSYNEQFFGPGTRLTVL.

The chain links TRBV6-1 to TRBJ1-2, with D uncertain. V lost 1 base and J 5 bases, leaving 11 bases between the germline ends. Germline CDR1 is MNHNS and CDR2 is SASEGT. The CDR3 loop spans 14 amino acids. The CDR3 loop reads CASSEGPPRYGYTF. CDR3 nucleotide sequence: TGTGCCAGCAGTGAAGGACCGCCGAGGTATGGCTACACCTTC.

The chain recombines TRBV14 with TRBJ2-5; TRBD1 might be the D (6 bases). The CDR3 has 16 residues. From germline, CDR1 is SGHDN and CDR2 FVKESK. V was shortened by 4 bases and J by 2 bases, with 17 bases between the two germline ends. The CDR3 here is CASSPPTRGKQETQYF. CDR3 sequence (DNA): TGTGCCAGCAGCCCCCCAACGAGGGGGAAACAAGAGACCCAGTACTTC.

J is TRBJ2-7 and V is TRBV28; 8 bases line up with TRBD1. The germline V gene has CDR1 MDHEN and CDR2 SYDVKM. There are 15 residues in the CDR3. The V segment lost 7 bases and the J segment 2 bases; nucleotides outside the gene matches: 10. In DNA, the CDR3 is TGTGCCAGCACGAGGGGACCGACAGGGGCCTACGAGCAGTACTTC. Its protein is CASTRGPTGAYEQYF.

The V call is TRBV5-4, the J call TRBJ2-5, with D possibly TRBD1 on 6 matching bases. CDR3 length: 13 residues. Between the trimmed V and J ends, which lost 4 bases and 5 bases, there was a span of 12 bases. Looked up from germline, CDR1 is SGHNT and CDR2 is YYREEE (reference sequence). The DNA of the CDR3 is TGTGCCAGCAGCCCCGCAGGGGCGGAGACCCAGTACTTC. Protein: CASSPAGAETQYF.

The V call is TRBV28, the J call TRBJ2-3; 9 bases line up with TRBD1. The CDR3 runs to 14 residues. V lost 8 bases, J lost 3 bases, and 6 bases stayed unmatched. Germline values: CDR1 MDHEN, CDR2 SYDVKM. CDR3: CASSRDRATDTQYF. In DNA, the CDR3 is TGTGCCAGCTCCCGGGACAGGGCGACAGATACGCAGTATTTT.

This clone was counted between two and nine times. This chain uses TRBV2 with TRBJ2-1; 8 bases fit TRBD2. CDR1 is SNHLY, CDR2 FYNNEI, per germline. V lost 2 bases and J lost 7; bases outside the gene matches: 7. This CDR3 has 15 residues. CDR3 bases: TGTGCCAGCAGTGAACGGGAGGGCCAATGGAATGAGCAGTTCTTC. Amino acid sequence: CASSEREGQWNEQFF.

A remark on this clone: This specimen includes other DNA sequences encoding the same CDR3. In DNA form, the CDR3 reads TGCGCCAGCAGCTTTCAGGGGGCAGGAGAGACCCAGTACTTC. Residues: CASSFQGAGETQYF. The rearrangement joins TRBV5-1 to TRBJ2-5; TRBD1 matches 8 bases. There are 14 residues in the CDR3. V was pared by 2 bases and J by 4 bases, with 4 bases of the junction left unmatched. The germline CDR1 and CDR2 sequences are SGHRS and YFSETQ.

J is TRBJ2-7 and V is TRBV5-1; 15 bases agree with TRBD2. The CDR3 loop spans 16 amino acids. The germline gives CDR1 SGHRS, CDR2 YFSETQ. Unmatched junction bases numbered 5, after V lost 3 bases and J lost 4 bases. CDR3 sequence (DNA): TGCGCCAGCAGCTGGACTAGCGGGAGGGCAAAATACGAGCAGTACTTC. It yields the protein CASSWTSGRAKYEQYF.

Only one count was recorded for this clone. This chain joins TRBV7-8 and TRBJ2-7, with 12 bases lining up with TRBD2. CDR3 size: 15 residues. The germline V gene has CDR1 SGHVS and CDR2 FQNEAQ. With 3 bases clipped from V and 1 base from J, the junction kept 1 base outside the gene matches. CDR3 loop: CASSLTSGSSYEQYF. In DNA form, the CDR3 reads TGTGCCAGCAGCTTGACTAGCGGGAGTTCCTACGAGCAGTACTTC.

This clone was detected only once. The V call is TRBV5-6, the J call TRBJ1-1; a possible D gene is TRBD1 (6 bases). This CDR3 has 13 amino acids. Germline loops: CDR1 SGHDT, CDR2 YYEEEE. V was pared by 0 bases and J by 3 bases, with 6 bases between. CDR3 in amino acids: CASSLDRDTEAFF. The CDR3 DNA follows: TGTGCCAGCAGCTTGGACAGGGACACTGAAGCTTTCTTT. Complete variable domain (other parts from reference TRBV5-6 and TRBJ1-1): DAGVTQSPTHLIKTRGQQVTLRCSPKSGHDTVSWYQQALGQGPQFIFQYYEEEERQRGNFPDRFSGHQFPNYSSELNVNALLLGDSALYLCASSLDRDTEAFFGQGTRLTVV.

The chain uses TRBV6-5 and TRBJ1-1; TRBD1 aligns across 8 bases. The CDR3 runs to 14 residues. The V gene's germline CDR1 is MNHEY and CDR2 SVGAGI. With V trimmed by 2 bases and J by 5 bases, 4 bases remained unmatched. CDR3 loop: CASSYGDRGTEAFF. The DNA for the CDR3 is TGTGCCAGCAGTTACGGCGACAGGGGAACTGAAGCTTTCTTT.

V usage is TRBV18 and J usage is TRBJ1-2, with D hard to call. Germline loops: CDR1 KGHSH, CDR2 LQKENI. The CDR3 consists of 16 residues. V lost 0 bases, J lost 2 bases, and 13 bases lay in between. CDR3 sequence reads: CASSPPSGYGNYGYTF. The CDR3 coding sequence is TGTGCCAGCTCACCACCGTCGGGGTACGGCAACTATGGCTACACCTTC.

The chain uses TRBV27 and TRBJ1-2; TRBD1 matches 8 bases. The germline gives CDR1 MNHEY, CDR2 SMNVEV (reference sequence). The CDR3 is 14 amino acids. The V and J ends lost 5 bases and 4 bases, in that order; junction bases with no gene match: 6. CDR3 DNA sequence: TGTGCCAGCAGTCTAACAGGGGGAGGCTATGGCTACACCTTC. Translated, it gives CASSLTGGGYGYTF.

J is TRBJ1-2 and V is TRBV2; D is unclear. This CDR3 has 13 amino acids. V lost 7 bases and J 5 bases, leaving 14 bases between the germline ends. The germline V gene has CDR1 SNHLY and CDR2 FYNNEI. The CDR3 DNA reads TGTGCCAGCACCACGGTGAACCCTTATGGCTACACCTTC. The encoded protein is CASTTVNPYGYTF.

The chain is built from TRBV15 and TRBJ2-1; D unclear. V shed 2 bases and J shed 6 bases, with 8 bases lying between them. The CDR3 totals 13 residues. CDR1 is LNHNV and CDR2 is YYDKDF in the germline V gene (reference sequence). The CDR3 reads CATSRRYGNEQFF. In nucleotides, the CDR3 is TGTGCCACCAGCAGAAGATACGGCAATGAGCAGTTCTTC.

The chain has TRBV19 and TRBJ2-7; 8 bases match TRBD1. The CDR3 runs to 13 residues. Germline V CDR1 and CDR2: LNHDA, SQIVND (reference sequence). Unmatched junction bases numbered 8, after V lost 7 bases and J lost 6 bases. The CDR3 DNA is TGTGCCAGTACAGGGACAGGCTCCGGCGAGCAGTACTTC. Amino acids: CASTGTGSGEQYF.

This chain links TRBV11-3 with TRBJ2-1; no reliable D call. Per germline, CDR1 SGHNT and CDR2 YENEEA. The ends were cut back, 2 bases at V and 3 bases at J, with 14 bases in the middle. CDR3 size: 16 residues. The CDR3 protein is CASSLSFGRNYNEQFF. CDR3 in DNA: TGTGCCAGCAGCTTAAGTTTCGGCAGGAACTACAATGAGCAGTTCTTC.

The V and J genes are TRBV18 and TRBJ2-7; D gene unclear. V lost 3 bases and J lost 6, with 9 bases in between. The CDR3 loop spans 12 amino acids. The germline V gene encodes CDR1 KGHSH and CDR2 LQKENI. The CDR3 sequence is CASSPRGREQYF. CDR3 DNA sequence: TGTGCCAGCTCACCGAGAGGTCGCGAGCAGTACTTC.

As to this clone: The junction does not match germline at one end; this may be a read error. The rearrangement joins TRBV28 to TRBJ2-3, with 11 bases identical to TRBD1. Germline V gives CDR1 MDHEN, CDR2 SYDVKM. The CDR3 spans 12 residues. Here the CDR3 reads CASSHRDRGTEF. DNA of the CDR3: TGTGCCAGCAGTCACCGGGACAGGGGGACTGAGTTT.

The chain is built from TRBV19 and TRBJ2-3; D not resolved. Germline CDR1 reads LNHDA; CDR2 reads SQIVND (reference sequence). This CDR3 has 14 amino acids. The V and J ends lost 0 bases and 3 bases respectively, with 7 bases between them. The CDR3 nucleotides read TGTGCCAGTAGTATAGATCCGGAGACAGATACGCAGTATTTT. This sequence encodes CASSIDPETDTQYF.